These 24 T cell receptor beta chains originate from one sample sequenced in a study of control samples from healthy donors and cancer patients. Some clones are missing from TCRdb's copy, which holds only in-frame ones; the method was immunoSEQ multiplex PCR. The table includes approximately 150,000 clones, approximately 94% detected once. Sequencing input: blood. The source is a woman under 30 in good health.

The rearrangement links TRBV11-2 to TRBJ2-4; 11 bases align to TRBD2. CDR3 length: 15 residues. V shed 5 bases, J shed 6 bases, and the junction held 6 bases outside the gene matches. Per the germline V gene, CDR1 is SGHAT and CDR2 is FQNNGV. Here the CDR3 DNA reads TGTGCCAGCAGCCTAGGACTAGCGGGTCCAAACATTCAGTACTTC. Its translation is CASSLGLAGPNIQYF.

About this clone: Mismatch with germline at one junction end may stem from a read error. At the DNA level, this CDR3 is encoded by other sequences in the same sample as well. This rearrangement joins TRBV11-2 to TRBJ1-1, with D uncertain. Germline CDR1 SGHAT, CDR2 FQNNGV. The CDR3 contains 14 residues. The CDR3 DNA sequence: TGTGCCAGCAGCTTTGGTCCGGTGAACACTGAGGCTTTCTTT. It specifies CASSFGPVNTEAFF.

The chain combines TRBV28 with TRBJ1-5, with 7 bases identical to TRBD1. J was trimmed by 8 bases and V by 4 bases; bases with no gene match: 14. CDR3 size: 16 residues. CDR1 is MDHEN and CDR2 is SYDVKM in the germline V gene. CDR3 nucleotides: TGTGCCAGCAGTTCTCTGACGACAGGGTGGGATAAGCCCCAGCATTTT. This encodes CASSSLTTGWDKPQHF.

This clone has a single count. The CDR3 spells CASSFLGGTSGFYEQFF. The CDR3 DNA sequence: TGTGCCAGCAGTTTTTTGGGGGGGACTAGCGGTTTCTATGAGCAGTTCTTC. The chain has TRBV28 and TRBJ2-1, with TRBD2 matching 11 bases. This CDR3 comprises 17 residues. Germline lookup yields CDR1 MDHEN and CDR2 SYDVKM. Losses at the gene ends were 3 bases for V and 8 bases for J; bases not matched to a gene: 12.

The V gene is TRBV18, the J gene TRBJ1-1, with D perhaps matching TRBD1 (5 bases). The CDR3 runs to 13 residues. Germline assignment: CDR1 KGHSH and CDR2 LQKENI. The germline V and J ends were trimmed by 8 bases and 3 bases, with 13 bases remaining between them. DNA of the CDR3: TGTGCCAGCCTTCAGGGATATGACACTGAAGCTTTCTTT. It specifies CASLQGYDTEAFF.

This clone was observed a single time. The V call is TRBV27, the J call TRBJ1-2; 10 nucleotides align to TRBD1. The CDR3 is 17 amino acids. In germline, CDR1 is MNHEY, CDR2 SMNVEV (reference sequence). The ends lost 5 bases at V and 3 bases at J; junction bases unmatched: 12. CDR3 sequence (DNA): TGTGCCAGCAGTGACTCGCCGGGACAGGGGTATCACTATGGCTACACCTTC. Translating gives CASSDSPGQGYHYGYTF.

The V call is TRBV6-5, the J call TRBJ1-1; D is possibly TRBD1 (5 bases). The germline CDR1 and CDR2 sequences are MNHEY and SVGAGI. The CDR3 is 13 residues long. Trimming removed 4 bases from V and 0 bases from J, with 6 bases in between. The CDR3 DNA sequence: TGTGCCAGCAGTTGGGGGGTGAACACTGAAGCTTTCTTT. Its translation is CASSWGVNTEAFF.

V and J are TRBV7-9 and TRBJ1-2, with 8 positions matching TRBD1. CDR3 length: 16 residues. V shed 4 bases and J 1 base; nucleotides not matched to a gene: 8. Germline V CDR1 and CDR2: SEHNR, FQNEAQ (reference sequence). The CDR3 region has the DNA TGTGCCAGCAGCTCGTTCGACAGGGGAGGTAACTATGGCTACACCTTC. Translating gives CASSSFDRGGNYGYTF.

In nucleotides, the CDR3 is TGTGCCAGCTCACCGATAGGGAGGGAGACCCAGTACTTC. Translation gives CASSPIGRETQYF. This rearrangement joins TRBV18 to TRBJ2-5; possible D gene TRBD2, 6 bases. The germline V gene encodes CDR1 KGHSH and CDR2 LQKENI. Trimming shortened V by 3 bases and J by 5 bases, and 10 bases separated the two germline ends. There are 13 residues in the CDR3.

The chain links TRBV5-1 to TRBJ2-7, with 7 positions matching TRBD1. The ends lost 4 bases at V and 2 bases at J; junction bases unmatched: 6. Germline assignment: CDR1 SGHRS and CDR2 YFSETQ. This CDR3 spans 14 amino acids. This chain's CDR3 is CASSPTGPPYEQYF. The CDR3 DNA is TGCGCCAGCAGCCCGACAGGGCCGCCCTACGAGCAGTACTTC. Drawing the rest from reference TRBV5-1 and TRBJ2-7, the complete variable domain is KAGVTQTPRYLIKTRGQQVTLSCSPISGHRSVSWYQQTPGQGLQFLFEYFSETQRNKGNFPGRFSGRQFSNSRSEMNVSTLELGDSALYLCASSPTGPPYEQYFGPGTRLTVT.

The chain couples TRBV6-6 to TRBJ1-2, with D perhaps TRBD1 (5 bases). CDR1 MNHNY and CDR2 SVGAGI come from the germline V gene (reference sequence). This CDR3 is built from 14 residues. Trimming cost V 4 bases and J 2 bases, with 11 bases left between them. The CDR3 nucleotides read TGTGCCAGCAGTTTTAAGGGGTCCAACTATGGCTACACCTTC. This sequence encodes CASSFKGSNYGYTF.

V is TRBV4-1 and J is TRBJ1-5, with D tentatively TRBD1 (5 bases). V gave up 1 base and J gave up 0 bases, with 19 bases separating them. Germline values: CDR1 MGHRA, CDR2 YSYEKL. This CDR3 comprises 19 residues. In DNA, the CDR3 is TGCGCCAGCAGCCAAGTTTTACCGGCAGGGACTGATAGCAATCAGCCCCAGCATTTT. Residues: CASSQVLPAGTDSNQPQHF.

The J gene is TRBJ1-4, the V gene TRBV12-3 or TRBV12-4; no reliable D call. The CDR3 extends over 13 amino acids. V was trimmed by 2 bases and J by 8 bases, leaving 9 bases between them. For the CDR3, the DNA is TGTGCCAGCAGTTTAATGGGTCGGGAAAAACTGTTTTTT. It encodes CASSLMGREKLFF.

The chain uses TRBV7-9 and TRBJ1-1; 11 positions match TRBD1. V was pared by 1 base and J by 4 bases, with 2 bases of the junction left unmatched. The CDR3 runs to 15 residues. The germline V gene encodes CDR1 SEHNR and CDR2 FQNEAQ (reference sequence). CDR3 in amino acids: CASSLVGTGGTEAFF. The CDR3 DNA is TGTGCCAGCAGCTTAGTAGGGACAGGGGGCACTGAAGCTTTCTTT.

This rearrangement joins TRBV27 to TRBJ2-1; D might be TRBD2 (5 bases). Trimming removed 2 bases at V and 7 bases at J, with 15 bases between. The CDR3 has 15 residues. Per germline, CDR1 MNHEY and CDR2 SMNVEV (reference sequence). For the CDR3, the DNA is TGTGCCAGCAGTTTAGGAAGCGGTCCTGGGAATGAGCAGTTCTTC. Encoded protein: CASSLGSGPGNEQFF.

The CDR3 nucleotides read TGTGCCAGCAGCTTAGAACAGGGCAACTATGGCTACACCTTC. Translating gives CASSLEQGNYGYTF. J is TRBJ1-2 and V is TRBV11-3, with D tentatively TRBD1 (6 bases). The CDR3 has 14 amino acids. The V gene lost 0 bases and the J gene lost 2 bases, with 7 bases spanning the gap. Germline V CDR1 and CDR2: SGHNT, YENEEA.

The sample holds a few counts of this clone. This chain's CDR3 is CASSGGQAQPQHF. The CDR3, as DNA: TGTGCCAGCAGCGGAGGACAGGCTCAGCCCCAGCATTTT. The rearrangement links TRBV7-9 to TRBJ1-5, with 7 positions matching TRBD1. With 5 bases clipped from V and 6 bases from J, the junction kept 4 bases outside the gene matches. Germline assignment: CDR1 SEHNR and CDR2 FQNEAQ (reference sequence). This CDR3 region has 13 residues.

V usage is TRBV4-2 and J usage is TRBJ2-7; TRBD2 matches at 8 bases. The CDR3 spans 15 residues. V lost 4 bases, J lost 2 bases, and 7 bases stayed unmatched. CDR1 and CDR2 from the germline V gene are LGHNA and YNFKEQ. CDR3 bases: TGTGCCAGCAGCCCACCGGGACTAGGTGCCTACGAGCAGTACTTC. Its translation is CASSPPGLGAYEQYF.

This chain links TRBV28 with TRBJ1-2; D is uncertain. Germline-derived CDR1 and CDR2 are MDHEN and SYDVKM. Deletions cut 3 bases from V and 1 base from J, with 9 bases between. CDR3 length: 14 amino acids. CDR3 protein: CASSFSTINYGYTF. CDR3 in DNA: TGTGCCAGCAGTTTTAGCACCATTAACTATGGCTACACCTTC.

The rearrangement joins TRBV6-6 to TRBJ2-5; D remains unclear. V lost 2 bases, J lost 1 base, and 5 bases lay in between. Germline V gives CDR1 MNHNY, CDR2 SVGAGI (reference sequence). The CDR3 length is 13 residues. The CDR3 sequence: CASSYKSQETQYF. DNA of the CDR3: TGTGCCAGCAGTTACAAGAGCCAAGAGACCCAGTACTTC.

V is TRBV7-6 and J is TRBJ1-2, with 8 nucleotides matching TRBD1. The CDR3 is 15 amino acids. The germline V gene has CDR1 SGHVS and CDR2 FNYEAQ. Trimming removed 0 bases from V and 1 base from J; junction bases left unmatched: 1. The CDR3 DNA reads TGTGCCAGCAGCTTAGCTACAGGGGGTAACTATGGCTACACCTTC. Residues: CASSLATGGNYGYTF.

The rearrangement joins TRBV4-2 to TRBJ2-7, with D possibly being TRBD1 (6 bases). The ends were cut back, 4 bases at V and 1 base at J, with 11 bases in the middle. Germline lookup yields CDR1 LGHNA and CDR2 YNFKEQ. CDR3 length: 14 residues. CDR3 DNA: TGTGCCAGCAGCCTTGGCAGGGGATCCTACGAGCAGTACTTC. Translating it yields CASSLGRGSYEQYF.

The chain uses TRBV2 and TRBJ2-3; D is unresolved. CDR1 SNHLY and CDR2 FYNNEI come from the germline V gene. V lost 4 bases to trimming and J lost 4 bases, with 9 bases between them. The CDR3 contains 13 residues. The CDR3 DNA sequence: TGTGCCAGCAGTGCCGAGGCGGCAGATACGCAGTATTTT. Protein sequence: CASSAEAADTQYF.

The chain uses TRBV5-1 and TRBJ1-1; TRBD1 matches 7 bases. V trimming: 4 bases; J trimming: 4 bases; junction bases outside the gene matches: 7. Germline CDR1 SGHRS, CDR2 YFSETQ. The CDR3 extends over 14 amino acids. The CDR3 region is CASSLDRALTEAFF. The DNA for the CDR3 is TGCGCCAGCAGCCTAGACAGGGCGCTCACTGAAGCTTTCTTT.